This TCR beta chain derives from a study of blood T cell repertoires in COVID-19. Study-level information: Donors in the United States, Italy and Spain gave samples during acute or convalescent COVID-19. The analysed material was cDNA or gDNA that came from T cells, B-cell-depleted T cells, or PBMCs.

V shed 5 bases and J shed 2 bases, with 12 bases lying between them. The CDR3 contains 14 residues. Looked up from germline, CDR1 is KGHSH and CDR2 is LQKENI. During active infection, Seattle patients enrolled and were then monitored through disease. Only in-frame clones appear in the TCRdb table, and some are missing; sequencing was by immunoSEQ multiplex PCR. This table holds about 140,000 clones, around 84% found once. The TCR was taken from a man aged 25-40 years with COVID-19, enrolled during active disease. Source material: peripheral blood. The chain links TRBV18 to TRBJ2-5; D not certain. The CDR3 reads CASSKGGLQETQYF. CDR3 bases: TGTGCCAGCTCAAAAGGCGGCCTTCAAGAGACCCAGTACTTC. The full variable domain, in which reference TRBV18 and TRBJ2-5 provide the parts outside the CDR3, is NAGVMQNPRHLVRRRGQEARLRCSPMKGHSHVYWYRQLPEEGLKFMVYLQKENIIDESGMPKERFSAEFPKEGPSILRIQQVVRGDSAAYFCASSKGGLQETQYFGPGTRLLVL.